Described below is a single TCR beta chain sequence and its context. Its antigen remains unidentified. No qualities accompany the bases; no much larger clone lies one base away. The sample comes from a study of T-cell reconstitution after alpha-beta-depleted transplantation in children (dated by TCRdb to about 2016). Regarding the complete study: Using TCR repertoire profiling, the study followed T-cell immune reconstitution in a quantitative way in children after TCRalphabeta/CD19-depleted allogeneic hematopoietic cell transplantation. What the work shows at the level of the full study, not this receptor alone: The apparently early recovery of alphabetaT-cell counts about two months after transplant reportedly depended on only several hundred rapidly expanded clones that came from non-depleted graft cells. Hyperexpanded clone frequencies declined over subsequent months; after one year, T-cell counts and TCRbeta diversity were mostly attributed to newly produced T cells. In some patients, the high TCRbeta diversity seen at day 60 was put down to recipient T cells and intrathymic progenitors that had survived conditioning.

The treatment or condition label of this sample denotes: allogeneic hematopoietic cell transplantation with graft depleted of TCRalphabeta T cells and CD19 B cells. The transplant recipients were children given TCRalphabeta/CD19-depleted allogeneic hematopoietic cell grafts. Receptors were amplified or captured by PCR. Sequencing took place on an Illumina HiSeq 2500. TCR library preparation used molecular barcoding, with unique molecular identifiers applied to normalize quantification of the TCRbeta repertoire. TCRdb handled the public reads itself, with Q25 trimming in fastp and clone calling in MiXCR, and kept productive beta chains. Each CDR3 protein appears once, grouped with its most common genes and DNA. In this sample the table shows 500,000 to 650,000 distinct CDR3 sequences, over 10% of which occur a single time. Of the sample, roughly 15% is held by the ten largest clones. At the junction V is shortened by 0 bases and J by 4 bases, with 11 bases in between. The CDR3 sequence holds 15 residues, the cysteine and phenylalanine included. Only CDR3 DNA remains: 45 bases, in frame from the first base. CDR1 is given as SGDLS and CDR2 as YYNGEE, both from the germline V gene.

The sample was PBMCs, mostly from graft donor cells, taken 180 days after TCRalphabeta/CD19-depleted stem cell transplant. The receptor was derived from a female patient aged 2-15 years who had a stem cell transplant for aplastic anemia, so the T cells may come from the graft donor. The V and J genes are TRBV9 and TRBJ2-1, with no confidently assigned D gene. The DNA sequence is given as TGTGCCAGCAGCGTAGCCCCTAGAGAGTACAATGAGCAGTTCTTC. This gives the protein CASSVAPREYNEQFF.